This paragraph reports one T cell receptor beta chain. The specificity of this receptor is unknown. No base-level quality is on record; no much larger clone is a single base apart. The immunoSEQ Assay, a bias-controlled multiplex PCR, was used to amplify TCRbeta CDR3 regions from genomic DNA. On the study's bioinformatics: Nucleated cell counts per sample were estimated from amplification of reference gene primers within the assay. To quantify the absolute abundance of each unique TCRbeta CDR3 rearrangement, sequence reads were collapsed and filtered. For each sample, productive Simpson clonality was calculated as the square root of Simpson's diversity index over productive rearrangements. As stored in TCRdb, this immuneACCESS dataset retains in-frame rearrangements with V and J assigned. A fraction of the clones does not appear; measured against another copy, unresolved V genes explain less than half of the discrepancy, and the remainder lacks a known reason. V, J and clone size reflect that table, while D and trimming were determined from the DNA. In all, the sample holds 200,000 or so clones, and approximately 80% of those were seen once. The ten largest clonotypes hold 20% of the sample.

The CDR3 measures 13 amino acids from cysteine to phenylalanine. Just the 39-base CDR3 DNA is kept, in frame starting at base 1. Trimming costs V 6 bases and J 3 bases, and their ends lie 11 bases apart. The germline V gene specifies MNHEY as CDR1 and SVGAGI as CDR2. This sample stems from a study of blood T cell repertoires in COVID-19 (dated by TCRdb to about 2020). With regard to the full study: The collaborator samples originated in the United States, Italy and Spain and spanned the acute and convalescent phases of COVID-19. Where available, HLA class I and class II types were taken from metadata supplied by the sample provider and were not determined by assay-based typing. A de-identified subject ID, COVID-19 status, age in years and sex were almost always included in the sample metadata. The material from the prospective study consisted of cDNA or gDNA derived from T cells, B-cell-depleted T cells, or PBMCs. The samples were drawn from two sources: the first 160 participants of the ongoing ImmuneRACE study, and 950 to 1,500 subjects contributed by 6 global collaborators. The dataset comprised deeply sampled blood TCRbeta repertoires from subjects exposed to, actively infected with, or recovered from COVID-19. The repertoires were released in a freely available public database meant as a resource for research on the immune response to SARS-CoV-2.

Collaborating institutions collected whole blood in K2EDTA tubes following their own protocols. For TCRbeta analysis, collaborator samples were shipped as frozen whole blood, as isolated PBMCs, or as DNA extracted from either sample type. General study outcomes and caveats: The quantity of clinical and demographic metadata differed by source and by participant and was supplied without curation.

The chain is assembled from TRBV6-5 and TRBJ2-5; a weak D assignment points to TRBD2 (6 bases agree). The clonotype originates from a human donor in a cohort sampled during active COVID-19. What was sequenced was peripheral blood. The CDR3 reads as follows: CASRPIAEETQYF. The base sequence is TGTGCCAGCAGACCAATAGCGGAAGAGACCCAGTACTTC.